This TCR beta chain was identified in a study of blood T cell repertoires in COVID-19. Here immunoSEQ multiplex PCR was the method, and the copy in TCRdb shows in-frame clones only, minus some. The table shows 270,000 or so clones, with about 89% occurring only once. The sequenced sample was peripheral blood. The receptor comes from a man between 40 and 49 years old with acute or convalescent COVID-19.

The CDR3 protein is CASSYRRGGNQPQHF. The CDR3 DNA reads TGTGCCAGCAGTTACCGGCGGGGTGGAAATCAGCCCCAGCATTTT. The V and J genes are TRBV6-2 or TRBV6-3 and TRBJ1-5; no reliable D call. Trimming removed 2 bases from V and 4 bases from J, with 12 bases in between. The V gene's germline CDR1 is MNHEY and CDR2 SVGEGT. CDR3 length equals 15 residues.